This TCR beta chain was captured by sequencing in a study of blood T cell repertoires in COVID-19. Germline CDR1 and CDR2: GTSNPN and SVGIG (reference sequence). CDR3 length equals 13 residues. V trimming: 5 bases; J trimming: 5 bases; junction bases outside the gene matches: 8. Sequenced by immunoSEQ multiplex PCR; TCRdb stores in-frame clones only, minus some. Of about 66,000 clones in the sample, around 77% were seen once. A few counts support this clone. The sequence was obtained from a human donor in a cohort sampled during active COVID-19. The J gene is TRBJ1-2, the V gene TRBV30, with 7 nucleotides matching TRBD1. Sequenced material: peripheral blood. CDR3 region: CAWAEGARYGYTF. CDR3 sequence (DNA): TGTGCCTGGGCCGAGGGGGCGCGGTATGGCTACACCTTC. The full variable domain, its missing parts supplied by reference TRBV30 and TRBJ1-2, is SQTIHQWPATLVQPVGSPLSLECTVEGTSNPNLYWYRQAAGRGLQLLFYSVGIGQISSEVPQNLSASRPQDRQFILSSKKLLLSDSGFYLCAWAEGARYGYTFGSGTRLTVV.